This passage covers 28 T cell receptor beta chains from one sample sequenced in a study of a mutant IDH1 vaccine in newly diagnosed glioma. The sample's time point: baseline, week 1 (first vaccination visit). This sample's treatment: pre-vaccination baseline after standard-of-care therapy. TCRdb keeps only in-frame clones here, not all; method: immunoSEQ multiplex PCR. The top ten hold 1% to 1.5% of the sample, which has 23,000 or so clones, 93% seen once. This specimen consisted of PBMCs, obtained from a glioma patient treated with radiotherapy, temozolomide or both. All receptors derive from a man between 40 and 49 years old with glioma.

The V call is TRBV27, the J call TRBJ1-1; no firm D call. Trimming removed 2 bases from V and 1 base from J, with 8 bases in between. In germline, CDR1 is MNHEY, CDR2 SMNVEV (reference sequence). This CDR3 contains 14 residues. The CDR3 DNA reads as TGTGCCAGCAGTTTAAGTCCGGCGAACACTGAAGCTTTCTTT. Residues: CASSLSPANTEAFF.

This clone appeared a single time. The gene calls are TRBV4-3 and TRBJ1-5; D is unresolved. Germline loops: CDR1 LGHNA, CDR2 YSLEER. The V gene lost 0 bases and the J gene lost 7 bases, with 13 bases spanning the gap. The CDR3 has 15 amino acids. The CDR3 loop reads CASSQDGRGLQPQHF. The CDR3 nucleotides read TGCGCCAGCAGCCAAGATGGGAGAGGGCTCCAGCCCCAGCATTTT.

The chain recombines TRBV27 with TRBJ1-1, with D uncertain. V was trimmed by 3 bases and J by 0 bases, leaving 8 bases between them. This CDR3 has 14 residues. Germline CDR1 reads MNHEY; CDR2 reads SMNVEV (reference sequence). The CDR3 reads CASSFDRVNTEAFF. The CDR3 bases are TGTGCCAGCAGTTTCGACCGGGTGAACACTGAAGCTTTCTTT.

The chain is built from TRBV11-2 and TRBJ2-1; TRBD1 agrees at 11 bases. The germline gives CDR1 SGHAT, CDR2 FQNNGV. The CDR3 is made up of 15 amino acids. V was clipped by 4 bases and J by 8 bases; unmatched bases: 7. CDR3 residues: CASSSYGTGGDEQFF. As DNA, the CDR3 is TGTGCCAGCAGCTCCTACGGGACAGGGGGAGATGAGCAGTTCTTC.

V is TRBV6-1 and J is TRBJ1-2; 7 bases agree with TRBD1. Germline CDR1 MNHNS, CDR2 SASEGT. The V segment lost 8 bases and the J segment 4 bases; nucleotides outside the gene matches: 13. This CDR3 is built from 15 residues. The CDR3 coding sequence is TGTGCCAGCCAAAGGGACAGCTCGGACCGCTATGGCTACACCTTC. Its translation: CASQRDSSDRYGYTF.

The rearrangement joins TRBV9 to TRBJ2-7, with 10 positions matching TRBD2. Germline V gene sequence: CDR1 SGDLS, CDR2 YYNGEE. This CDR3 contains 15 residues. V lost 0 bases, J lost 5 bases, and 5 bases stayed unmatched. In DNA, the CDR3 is TGTGCCAGCAGCGTAGCAAGACTAGCGGGTAACGAGCAGTACTTC. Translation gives CASSVARLAGNEQYF.

This CDR3 is CASSLEGGSYNEQFF. CDR3 nucleotide sequence: TGCGCCAGCAGCTTGGAGGGGGGGAGCTACAATGAGCAGTTCTTC. V gene TRBV5-1 combines with J gene TRBJ2-1; the D gene is possibly TRBD2 (7 bases). Germline V CDR1 and CDR2: SGHRS, YFSETQ. This CDR3 comprises 15 residues. Trimming stripped 0 bases from V and 3 bases from J, with 10 bases between.

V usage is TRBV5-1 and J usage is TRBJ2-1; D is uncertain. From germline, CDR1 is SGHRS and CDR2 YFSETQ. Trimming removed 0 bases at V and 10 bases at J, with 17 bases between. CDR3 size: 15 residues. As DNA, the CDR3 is TGCGCCAGCAGCTTGGCGGTAGGTCCTAGTGACGAGCAGTTCTTC. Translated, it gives CASSLAVGPSDEQFF.

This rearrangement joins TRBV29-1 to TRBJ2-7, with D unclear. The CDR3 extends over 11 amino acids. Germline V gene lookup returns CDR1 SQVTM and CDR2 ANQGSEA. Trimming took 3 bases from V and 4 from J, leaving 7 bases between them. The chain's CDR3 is CSVDGGYEQYF. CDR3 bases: TGCAGCGTTGACGGCGGATACGAGCAGTACTTC.

The CDR3 loop is CASSLGHYNEQFF. DNA for the CDR3: TGTGCCAGCAGCTTAGGTCATTACAATGAGCAGTTCTTC. V gene TRBV7-9 combines with J gene TRBJ2-1; D gene unclear. In germline, CDR1 is SEHNR, CDR2 FQNEAQ (reference sequence). The CDR3 has 13 residues. Trimming pared 1 base from V and 4 bases from J, leaving 5 bases between.

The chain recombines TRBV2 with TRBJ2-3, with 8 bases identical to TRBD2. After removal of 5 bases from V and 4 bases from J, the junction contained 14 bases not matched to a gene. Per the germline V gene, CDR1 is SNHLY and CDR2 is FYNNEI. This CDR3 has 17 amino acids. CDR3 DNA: TGTGCCAGCAGTCGCCCGGGGGGGGCCGGCGGTGCAGATACGCAGTATTTT. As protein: CASSRPGGAGGADTQYF.

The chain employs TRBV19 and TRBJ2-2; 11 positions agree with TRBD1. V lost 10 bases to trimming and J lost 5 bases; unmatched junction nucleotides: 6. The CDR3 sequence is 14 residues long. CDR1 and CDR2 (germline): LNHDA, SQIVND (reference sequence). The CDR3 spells CATRTGGSTGELFF. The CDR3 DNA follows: TGTGCCACTCGGACAGGGGGCAGTACCGGGGAGCTGTTTTTT.

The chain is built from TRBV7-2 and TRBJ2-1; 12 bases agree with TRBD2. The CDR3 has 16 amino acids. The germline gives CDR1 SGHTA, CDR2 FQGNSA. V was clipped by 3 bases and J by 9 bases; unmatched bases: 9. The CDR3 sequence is CASSFALAGGRGEQFF. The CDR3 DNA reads TGTGCCAGCAGCTTTGCCCTAGCGGGGGGGCGGGGTGAGCAGTTCTTC.

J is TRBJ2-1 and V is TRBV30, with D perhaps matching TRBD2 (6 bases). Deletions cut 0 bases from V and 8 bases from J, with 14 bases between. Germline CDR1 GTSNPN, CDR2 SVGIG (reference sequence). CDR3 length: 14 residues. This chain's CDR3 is CAWSVRRERHEQFF. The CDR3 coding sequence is TGTGCCTGGAGTGTACGTCGGGAGAGGCATGAGCAGTTCTTC.

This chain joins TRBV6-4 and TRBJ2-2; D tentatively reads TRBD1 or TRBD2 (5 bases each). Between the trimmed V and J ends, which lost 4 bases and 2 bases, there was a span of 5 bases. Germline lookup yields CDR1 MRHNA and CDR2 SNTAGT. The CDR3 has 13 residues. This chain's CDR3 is CASSGDNTGELFF. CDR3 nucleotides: TGTGCCAGCAGTGGGGACAACACCGGGGAGCTGTTTTTT.

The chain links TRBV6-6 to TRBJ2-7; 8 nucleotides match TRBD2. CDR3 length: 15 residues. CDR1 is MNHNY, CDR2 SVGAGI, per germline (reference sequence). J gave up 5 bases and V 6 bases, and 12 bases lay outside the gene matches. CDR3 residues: CASSEQPGLVDEQYF. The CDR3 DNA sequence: TGTGCCAGCAGCGAACAACCGGGACTAGTCGACGAGCAGTACTTC.

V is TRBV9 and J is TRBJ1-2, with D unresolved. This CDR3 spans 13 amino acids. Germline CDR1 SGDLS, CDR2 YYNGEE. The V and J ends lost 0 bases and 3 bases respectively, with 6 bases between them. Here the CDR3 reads CASSVEGHYGYTF. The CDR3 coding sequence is TGTGCCAGCAGCGTAGAGGGCCACTATGGCTACACCTTC.

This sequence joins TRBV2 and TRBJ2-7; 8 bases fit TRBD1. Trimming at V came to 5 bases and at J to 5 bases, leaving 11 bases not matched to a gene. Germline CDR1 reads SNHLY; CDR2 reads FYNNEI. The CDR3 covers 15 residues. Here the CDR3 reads CASSPRTGQGDEQYF. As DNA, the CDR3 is TGTGCCAGCAGTCCTCGGACAGGGCAGGGCGACGAGCAGTACTTC.

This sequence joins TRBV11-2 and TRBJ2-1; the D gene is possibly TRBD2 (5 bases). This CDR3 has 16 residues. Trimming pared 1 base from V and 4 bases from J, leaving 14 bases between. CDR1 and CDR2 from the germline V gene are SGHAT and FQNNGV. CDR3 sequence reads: CASSLGAGIAYNEQFF. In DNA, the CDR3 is TGTGCCAGCAGCTTAGGGGCCGGGATAGCATACAATGAGCAGTTCTTC.

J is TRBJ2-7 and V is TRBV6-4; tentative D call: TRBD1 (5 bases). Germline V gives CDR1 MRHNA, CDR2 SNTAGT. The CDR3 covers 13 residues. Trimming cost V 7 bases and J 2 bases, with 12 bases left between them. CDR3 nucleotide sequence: TGTGCCAGCACGCCAGGGATGACCTACGAGCAGTACTTC. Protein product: CASTPGMTYEQYF.

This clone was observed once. CDR3 nucleotide sequence: TGCAGCGTTGAAGCAGCAGGCAATGAGCAGTTCTTC. This encodes CSVEAAGNEQFF. The chain combines TRBV29-1 with TRBJ2-1; D unresolved. The CDR3 length is 12 residues. Trimming stripped 1 base from V and 6 bases from J, with 7 bases between. Per the germline V gene, CDR1 is SQVTM and CDR2 is ANQGSEA.

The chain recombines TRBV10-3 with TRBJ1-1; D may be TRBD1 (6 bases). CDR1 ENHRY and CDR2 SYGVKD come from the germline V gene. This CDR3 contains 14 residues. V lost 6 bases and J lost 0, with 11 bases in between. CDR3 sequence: CAIRSTGLNTEAFF. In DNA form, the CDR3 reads TGTGCCATCAGATCGACAGGCCTGAACACTGAAGCTTTCTTT.

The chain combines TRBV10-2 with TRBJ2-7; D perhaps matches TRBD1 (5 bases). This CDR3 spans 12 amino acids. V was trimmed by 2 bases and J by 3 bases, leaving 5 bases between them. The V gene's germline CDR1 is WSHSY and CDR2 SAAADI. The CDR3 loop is CASSERGYEQYF. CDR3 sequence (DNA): TGCGCCAGCAGTGAGAGGGGCTACGAGCAGTACTTC.

CDR3 sequence reads: CASSNNPTLSSYNEQFF. The CDR3 DNA follows: TGTGCCAGCAGCAACAACCCGACTTTAAGCTCCTACAATGAGCAGTTCTTC. This chain uses TRBV7-8 with TRBJ2-1; D not resolved. Germline-derived CDR1 and CDR2 are SGHVS and FQNEAQ. V dropped 5 bases and J dropped 0 bases, with 17 bases sitting between them. The CDR3 runs 17 residues.

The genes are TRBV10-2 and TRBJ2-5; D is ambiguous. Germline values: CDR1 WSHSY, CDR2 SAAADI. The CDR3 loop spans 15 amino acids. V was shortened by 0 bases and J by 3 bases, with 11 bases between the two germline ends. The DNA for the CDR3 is TGCGCCAGCAGTGAGTCGGTCTCGCCTAAAGAGACCCAGTACTTC. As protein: CASSESVSPKETQYF.

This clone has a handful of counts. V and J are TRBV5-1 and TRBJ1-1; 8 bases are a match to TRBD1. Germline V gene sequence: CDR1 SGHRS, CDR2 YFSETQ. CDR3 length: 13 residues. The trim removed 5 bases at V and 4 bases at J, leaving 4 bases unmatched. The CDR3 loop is CASSFGQGTEAFF. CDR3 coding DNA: TGCGCCAGCAGTTTCGGACAGGGCACTGAAGCTTTCTTT.

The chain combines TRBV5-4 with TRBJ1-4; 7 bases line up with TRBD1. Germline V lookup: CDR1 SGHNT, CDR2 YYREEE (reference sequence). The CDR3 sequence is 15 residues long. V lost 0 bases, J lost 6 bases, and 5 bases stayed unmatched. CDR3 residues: CASSLGNRGDEKLFF. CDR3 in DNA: TGTGCCAGCAGCTTGGGGAACAGGGGCGATGAAAAACTGTTTTTT. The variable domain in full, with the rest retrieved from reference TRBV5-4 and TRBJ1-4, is ETGVTQSPTHLIKTRGQQVTLRCSSQSGHNTVSWYQQALGQGPQFIFQYYREEENGRGNFPPRFSGLQFPNYSSELNVNALELDDSALYLCASSLGNRGDEKLFFGSGTQLSVL.

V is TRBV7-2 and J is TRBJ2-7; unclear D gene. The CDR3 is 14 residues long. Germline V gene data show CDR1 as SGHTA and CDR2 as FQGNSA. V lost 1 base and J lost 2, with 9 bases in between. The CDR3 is CASSLGRPAYEQYF. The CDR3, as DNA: TGTGCCAGCAGCTTAGGACGTCCAGCCTACGAGCAGTACTTC.